The source of this TCR beta chain is a study of type 1 regulatory T cells. Across the study: This in vitro CD4 product, T-allo10, is enriched for Tr1 cells and alloantigen-specific.

For this clonotype: The antigen remains undetermined.

V lost 1 base and J lost 3, with 11 bases in between. The germline gives CDR1 SGHKS, CDR2 YYEKEE (reference sequence). The CDR3 consists of 15 residues. TCRdb re-analysed the reads in MiXCR, keeping a single row per CDR3 protein. The sample lists about 74,000 distinct CDR3 sequences; 63% were seen once. Graft donor-derived T-allo10 cells were described as host-alloantigen-specific, anergic, and alloantigen-specifically suppressive. The rearrangement links TRBV5-5 to TRBJ2-1, with a tentative D call TRBD2 (5 bases). Sequencing input: cultured T cells, either the whole culture or a sorted T cell fraction (not recorded which). As for subset: Tr1-enriched cell product generated in vitro against host alloantigens. This clonotype was sampled from a human donor in good health. The CDR3 coding sequence is TGTGCCAGCAGCTTGTCGGGGATCGACTACAATGAGCAGTTCTTC. This codes for CASSLSGIDYNEQFF.